The T cell receptor beta chain under discussion was sequenced for a study of cytotoxic CD8 clonotypes in ibrutinib-treated CLL. Assay: immunoSEQ multiplex PCR; the TCRdb copy retains only in-frame clones and omits some. The sample holds around 160,000 clones, 70% to 90% seen once. The CDR3 is 13 residues long. Germline V lookup: CDR1 SGHTA, CDR2 FQGNSA. V was shortened by 3 bases and J by 5 bases, with 7 bases between the two germline ends. The sequence was collected from a human donor with chronic lymphocytic leukemia. The material was PBMCs, obtained at disease progression, from a patient treated with ibrutinib. The V gene is TRBV7-2, the J gene TRBJ1-4, with D uncertain. The CDR3 reads CASSFHLNEKLFF. The CDR3 DNA reads TGTGCCAGCAGCTTTCACCTGAATGAAAAACTGTTTTTT.